This TCR beta chain was found in a study of blood T cell repertoires in COVID-19. V was shortened by 5 bases and J by 8 bases, with 15 bases between the two germline ends. The V gene's germline CDR1 is SGHTA and CDR2 FQGNSA. The CDR3 contains 14 residues. Only in-frame clones appear in the TCRdb table, and some are missing; sequencing was by immunoSEQ multiplex PCR. This table holds about 150,000 clones, just over 85% found once. The origin of this receptor is a man between 70 and 80 years old with acute or convalescent COVID-19. The gene calls are TRBV7-2 and TRBJ1-4; D possibly corresponds to TRBD1 (6 bases). The sample was peripheral blood. For the CDR3, the DNA is TGTGCCAGCAGCCCAACCAGGGGTGGCGAAAAACTGTTTTTT. Its protein is CASSPTRGGEKLFF.